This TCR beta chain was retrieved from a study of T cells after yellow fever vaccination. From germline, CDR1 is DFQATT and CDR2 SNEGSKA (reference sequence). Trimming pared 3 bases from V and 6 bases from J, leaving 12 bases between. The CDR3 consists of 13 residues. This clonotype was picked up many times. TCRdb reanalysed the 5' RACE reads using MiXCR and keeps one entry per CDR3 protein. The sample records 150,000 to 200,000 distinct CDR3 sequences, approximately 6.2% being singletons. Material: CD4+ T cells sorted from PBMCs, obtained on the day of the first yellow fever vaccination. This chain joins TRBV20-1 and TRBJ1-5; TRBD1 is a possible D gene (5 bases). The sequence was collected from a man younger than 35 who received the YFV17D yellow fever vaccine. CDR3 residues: CSASGGTGQPQHF. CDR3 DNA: TGCAGTGCTAGTGGGGGGACGGGTCAGCCCCAGCATTTT.